This TCR beta chain was found in a study of T cells in Graves' hyperthyroidism and ophthalmopathy (dated by TCRdb to between 2018 and 2021). With regard to the full study: Peripheral blood was sampled at the time of initial diagnosis, prior to any treatment. To identify distinguishing TCR V-J signatures, a discovery cohort of some 100 patients was used, comprising under 45 with Graves' ophthalmopathy and some 60 with stable Graves' hyperthyroidism. Prospective prediction of ophthalmopathy was tested in an independent validation cohort of approximately 18 hyperthyroidism patients and 17 patients who later progressed to ophthalmopathy. The roughly 100 discovery patients were randomly divided into training and test sets at a 7:3 ratio. In addition, the study compared T-cell repertoires in thyroid tissue and in blood from about six Graves' hyperthyroidism patients. After blood sampling, hyperthyroidism patients were treated with methimazole at a starting dose of 30 mg daily, and ophthalmopathy patients were treated with high-dose intravenous methylprednisolone. According to the paper, TCR Vbeta CDR3 sequencing was carried out on roughly 130 peripheral blood samples, which came from fewer than 50 ophthalmopathy, around 75 hyperthyroidism and around 17 progressor patients. The study at large found these results: During validation, the model predicted progression to ophthalmopathy a median of about 5.9 months ahead of onset, with 70.59% sensitivity and 72.22% specificity. Most expanded thyroid clonotypes (frequency above 0.001) were also found in blood, which suggests that blood repertoires may mirror thyroid immune responses. A model built on a 13 V-J signature distinguished ophthalmopathy from stable hyperthyroidism, reaching around 90% sensitivity and under 84% specificity in cross-validation and 80%/75% in testing. Sample size was not statistically predetermined, and blinding of investigators to group allocation was not performed.

The TCR beta CDR3 regions were amplified from RNA transcripts. The first round of RT-PCR for the TCR CDR3 was performed with the HTBI primer set and the Qiagen OneStep RT-PCR kit. The libraries were constructed in a second round of multiplex PCR and then size-selected and purified. Paired-end sequencing of the libraries was performed with 100 bp reads on an Illumina HiSeq2000. In the authors' own workflow: SOAPnuke was used to process the raw data, removing reads that contained adapters or uncalled bases, had a mean Phred below 15, or lacked an exact match to the constant primer or identifier. High-quality paired reads were merged using COPE v1.2.5, and each unique nucleotide sequence was defined as a clonotype. MiTCR v1.1 was used to align the clonotypes against IMGT TRBV, TRBD and TRBJ reference segments. Only V-J combinations with frequency above 0.0001, covering 99% to 99.2% of repertoires, were analysed. A TCS score was defined as the ratio between F50 (clonal expansion) and ExV (chaos), using BLOSUM62-based TCRdist between CDR3 peptides within each V-J. Welch's t-statistics and random forest reduced 450 to 600 V-J features to about 13, which were used in a naive Bayes classifier (R e1071). The similarity between thyroid and blood repertoires was quantified using the Morisita-Horn index. TCRdb handled the public reads itself, with Q25 trimming in fastp and clone calling in MiXCR, and kept productive beta chains. CDR3 protein duplicates are merged, each entry listing the most common genes and DNA. These V and J calls rely on TCRdb rather than the paper's analysis. The sample table lists hundreds of thousands of distinct CDR3 sequences, more than 30% of them with a count of one. The ten most abundant clones make up around 10% of the sample.

The CDR3 runs 15 residues from the cysteine to the phenylalanine. This entry keeps only the CDR3 DNA: 45 bases, framed from base 1. The V end loses 3 bases and the J end loses 7 bases, and a stretch of 18 bases separates them. This clonotype was recorded at least ten times. Its antigen is unknown. It has no much larger one-base neighbor in the sample; base qualities were not kept. Stable Graves' hyperthyroidism was defined as no progression to ophthalmopathy during 18 months of follow-up. The hyperthyroidism patients were between 18 and 65 years old and newly diagnosed, with a disease duration of less than 2 months. Patients with uncontrolled infections, other autoimmune diseases, pregnancy or lactation were excluded. Diagnoses relied on clinical symptoms, serum thyroxine and TRAb, thyroid ultrasound and orbital computed tomography. Ficoll-Paque density gradient centrifugation was used to isolate PBMCs from about 10 ml of fresh peripheral blood. Total RNA was extracted using Trizol reagent, and RNA quality was assessed on an Agilent 2100 Bioanalyzer.

This receptor was identified in a man aged 18 to 30 with Graves' hyperthyroidism. This chain is built from TRBV12-3 or TRBV12-4 and TRBJ1-2; a tentative D match to TRBD1 spans 5 bases. Sequences were obtained from blood. For the CDR3, the sequence is CASSFENRMEAGYTF. In nucleotide form, the sequence is TGTGCCAGCAGTTTTGAGAACAGGATGGAGGCTGGCTACACCTTC.